A selection of T cell receptor beta chains follows, all from one sample in a study of vaccination effects on CD4 cells after COVID-19. The assay was immunoSEQ multiplex PCR, and TCRdb's table has in-frame clones only and misses some. There are tens of thousands of clones in the sample; 79% occur only once, and approximately 6% lies in the top ten. What these receptors recognize is not known. This material consisted of CD4+ T cells from PBMCs cultured with HCoV-OC43 spike peptides, taken before COVID-19 vaccination. These TCRs come from a human donor who received a COVID-19 vaccine. Each CDR3 is given with its conserved first and last residue. A D gene is named only where the DNA matches it firmly. Some rows mark clone size as missing; the rest say once, few, many or name a class of expanded clone.

>TRBJ1-2|TRBV10-1|-|-
CASSDGPYTF
TGCGCCAGCAGTGACGGCCCATACACCTTC
>TRBJ2-1|TRBV3-1/TRBV3-2|-|few
CASSQGPISATSYNEQFF
TGTGCCAGCAGCCAAGGACCGATCTCGGCCACCTCCTACAATGAGCAGTTCTTC
>TRBJ2-2|TRBV29-1|TRBD2|-
CSYRAGGVSGELFF
TGCAGCTATAGAGCGGGGGGGGTCTCCGGGGAGCTGTTTTTT
>TRBJ1-2|TRBV19|-|-
CASSIGPSNGYTF
TGTGCCAGTAGTATAGGGCCCAGCAACGGCTACACCTTC
>TRBJ1-1|TRBV20-1|-|few
CSARSSESPFF
TGCAGTGCTAGGAGCAGCGAATCGCCTTTCTTT
>TRBJ1-4|TRBV3-1/TRBV3-2|-|few
CASSQDRIEKLFF
TGTGCCAGCAGCCAAGATCGTATTGAAAAACTGTTTTTT
>TRBJ2-5|TRBV6-2/TRBV6-3|-|-
CASSYLRQETQYF
TGTGCCAGCAGTTACTTAAGGCAAGAGACCCAGTACTTC
>TRBJ1-2|TRBV6-5|-|-
CASSYIARPNYGYTF
TGTGCCAGCAGTTACATAGCCCGACCTAACTATGGCTACACCTTC
>TRBJ1-4|TRBV4-1|-|-
CASSQGASGLVEKLFF
TGCGCCAGCAGCCAAGGGGCCTCAGGGCTCGTCGAAAAACTGTTTTTT
>TRBJ1-4|TRBV7-2|-|once
CASSSPGGEGEKLFF
TGTGCCAGCAGCTCTCCTGGGGGGGAGGGTGAAAAACTGTTTTTT
>TRBJ2-1|TRBV12-5|TRBD1|-
CASGPRDRVTEQFF
TGTGCTAGTGGTCCGCGGGACAGGGTAACTGAGCAGTTCTTC
>TRBJ2-3|TRBV24-1|TRBD2|-
CATSDRLAGQADTQYF
TGTGCCACCAGTGATCGACTAGCGGGGCAGGCAGATACGCAGTATTTT
>TRBJ2-1|TRBV19|TRBD2|-
CASTPGSGVYNEQFF
TGTGCCAGTACCCCGGGCAGCGGGGTATACAATGAGCAGTTCTTC
>TRBJ2-3|TRBV7-9|TRBD2|-
CASSVSGTSASTDTQYF
TGTGCCAGCAGCGTATCCGGGACTAGCGCCAGCACAGATACGCAGTATTTT
>TRBJ2-4|TRBV2|TRBD1|-
CATTPGQGIQYF
TGTGCCACCACACCGGGACAGGGCATTCAGTACTTC
>TRBJ2-3|TRBV5-6|-|-
CASSLGQRGFTDTQYF
TGTGCCAGCAGCTTAGGTCAACGGGGGTTCACAGATACGCAGTATTTT
>TRBJ2-3|TRBV3-1/TRBV3-2|TRBD2|few
CASSHSGGAADTQYF
TGTGCCAGCAGCCATAGCGGGGGGGCTGCAGATACGCAGTATTTT
>TRBJ1-2|TRBV21-1|-|few
CASSRSYGYTF
TGTGCCAGCAGCAGAAGTTATGGCTACACCTTC
>TRBJ2-4|TRBV4-1|-|-
CASSQERLLAKNIQYF
TGCGCCAGCAGCCAAGAAAGGCTCCTAGCCAAAAACATTCAGTACTTC
>TRBJ2-5|TRBV5-1|-|-
CASSRDGETQYF
TGCGCCAGCAGCAGGGATGGGGAGACCCAGTACTTC
>TRBJ2-3|TRBV25-1|TRBD2|-
CASTYGGGLTDTQYF
TGTGCCAGCACCTATGGCGGGGGGCTCACAGATACGCAGTATTTT
>TRBJ1-1|TRBV7-2|-|-
CASSLGGANTEAFF
TGTGCCAGCAGCTTAGGAGGGGCGAACACTGAAGCTTTCTTT
>TRBJ1-1|TRBV5-1|-|few
CASSLARGGTEAFF
TGCGCCAGCAGCTTGGCGAGAGGGGGGACTGAAGCTTTCTTT
>TRBJ1-5|TRBV6-5|TRBD1|-
CASSYSPGGQPQHF
TGTGCCAGCAGTTACTCGCCAGGGGGTCAGCCCCAGCATTTT
>TRBJ1-1|TRBV24-1|-|-
CATSDSRETEAFF
TGTGCCACCAGTGATTCGAGGGAGACTGAAGCTTTCTTT
>TRBJ1-2|TRBV5-1|-|-
CASSGGLYGYTF
TGCGCCAGCAGCGGCGGTTTATATGGCTACACCTTC
>TRBJ2-6|TRBV10-1|-|few
CASQKTGANVLTF
TGCGCCAGCCAAAAGACAGGGGCCAACGTCCTGACTTTC
>TRBJ1-2|TRBV27|-|-
CASSLKTAGGYTF
TGTGCCAGCAGTTTAAAAACGGCCGGGGGCTACACCTTC
>TRBJ2-2|TRBV6-5|-|-
CATQTANTGELFF
TGTGCCACCCAGACAGCGAACACCGGGGAGCTGTTTTTT
>TRBJ2-5|TRBV2|-|-
CASSVRLEGETQYF
TGTGCCAGCAGTGTCCGGCTAGAAGGGGAGACCCAGTACTTC
>TRBJ1-6|TRBV4-1|-|-
CASSQATASSYNSPLHF
TGCGCCAGCAGCCAAGCGACGGCAAGCTCCTATAATTCACCCCTCCACTTT
>TRBJ2-1|TRBV11-2|-|few
CASSLAGSYNEQFF
TGTGCCAGCAGCTTAGCTGGATCTTACAATGAGCAGTTCTTC
>TRBJ1-1|TRBV2|TRBD1|few
CASRARQGGDTEAFF
TGTGCCAGCAGGGCCCGACAGGGGGGAGACACTGAAGCTTTCTTT
>TRBJ1-6|TRBV25-1|-|few
CASSPLQLLGSPLHF
TGTGCCAGCAGTCCCCTCCAGTTGTTAGGGTCACCCCTCCACTTT
>TRBJ2-3|TRBV9|-|-
CASSVAPGGEIDTQYF
TGTGCCAGCAGCGTAGCGCCCGGGGGCGAAATAGATACGCAGTATTTT
>TRBJ1-6|TRBV19|-|-
CASSPSTGYGSPLHF
TGTGCCAGTAGTCCTTCTACAGGGTACGGTTCACCCCTCCACTTT
>TRBJ1-3|TRBV12-5|-|-
CASGLVLGGNGNTIYF
TGTGCTAGTGGTTTGGTATTGGGAGGGAACGGAAACACCATATATTTT
>TRBJ1-2|TRBV24-1|TRBD1|-
CATSDPTGVHGYTF
TGTGCCACCAGTGATCCGACAGGGGTACATGGCTACACCTTC
>TRBJ1-2|TRBV5-5|TRBD1|-
CASTPALRQGAIYGYTF
TGTGCCAGCACCCCCGCCCTTCGACAGGGGGCAATCTATGGCTACACCTTC
>TRBJ2-6|TRBV6-2/TRBV6-3|-|-
CASSYLSGAGANVLTF
TGTGCCAGCAGTTATTTGTCGGGAGCTGGGGCCAACGTCCTGACTTTC
>TRBJ2-1|TRBV6-2/TRBV6-3|TRBD2|-
CASSPTSGGVGWHEQFF
TGTGCCAGCAGCCCTACTAGCGGGGGGGTCGGTTGGCATGAGCAGTTCTTC
>TRBJ1-5|TRBV19|TRBD1|few
CASTPGTGGLQPQHF
TGTGCCAGTACCCCCGGGACAGGGGGCCTTCAGCCCCAGCATTTT